These T cell receptor beta chains were read from a single sample in a study of shared clonotypes between healthy human individuals. Clones were sequenced by immunoSEQ multiplex PCR, and TCRdb holds only the in-frame ones, with some missing. The data show 2 million to 2.5 million clones, 85% to 95% seen once. Source material: naive CD4+ T cells from PBMCs. All receptors come from a man between 18 and 35 years old in good health. Some clones in this sample may be carry-over from other donors' samples. The CDR3 runs from the conserved cysteine through the conserved F or W. The D gene is left open where the match is weak. The size field is filled for only some rows; it gives once, few, many or a size class.

j_call d_call clone_size v_call cdr3_nt cdr3_aa
TRBJ2-1 TRBD2 NA TRBV5-1 TGCGCCAGCAACCCATTAGCGGGAGGGCCGAATGAGCAGTTCTTC CASNPLAGGPNEQFF
TRBJ1-1 TRBD1 NA TRBV5-1 TGCGCCAGCAGCCCAAAAGCCATGACAGGGGCGGGCACTGAAGCTTTCTTT CASSPKAMTGAGTEAFF
TRBJ1-1 TRBD1 NA TRBV28 TGTGCCAGCAGTTTCTTTGCCCGAAACCGGACAGGCGGTGGTGCTTTCTTT CASSFFARNRTGGGAFF
TRBJ1-4 TRBD1 once TRBV5-1 TGCGCCAGCAGCAGTGGGACAGGGCCCTTTAATGAAAAACTGTTTTTT CASSSGTGPFNEKLFF
TRBJ1-5 NA once TRBV2 TGTGCCAGCAGTGAAGCGAGAAAGGGGTGGAATCAGCCCCAGCATTTT CASSEARKGWNQPQHF
TRBJ1-5 TRBD1 once TRBV19 TGTGCCAGTAGCACGGACAGGTTCAATCAGCCCCAGCATTTT CASSTDRFNQPQHF
TRBJ2-1 NA NA TRBV25-1 TGTGCCAGCCTCGATCCCAGTGCCAATGAGCAGTTCTTC CASLDPSANEQFF
TRBJ2-1 TRBD2 NA TRBV4-2 TGTGCCAGCAGCCAAGAACCTGGTCTAGCGGGAGGGCCGTCCAATGAGCAGTTCTTC CASSQEPGLAGGPSNEQFF
TRBJ2-2 TRBD2 NA TRBV5-8 TGTGCCAGCAGCTGCCCCGGGGGGGCGGATGGTACCGGGGAGCTGTTTTTT CASSCPGGADGTGELFF
TRBJ2-3 TRBD2 NA TRBV7-8 TGTGCCAGCAGCTTAGACGGACTAGCGGGAGGGGCACTTGATACGCAGTATTTT CASSLDGLAGGALDTQYF
TRBJ2-2 NA NA TRBV7-3 TGTGCCAGCGCAACGGGTAGCGGGAACACCGGGGAGCTGTTTTTT CASATGSGNTGELFF
TRBJ2-1 NA NA TRBV4-1 TGCGCCAGCAGCCAAGACAGGGAATACAATGAGCAGTTCTTC CASSQDREYNEQFF
TRBJ2-5 NA NA TRBV7-3 TGTGCCAGCAGCTTCGGCGGGTACGCCCAAGAGACCCAGTACTTC CASSFGGYAQETQYF
TRBJ1-1 NA NA TRBV6-1 TGTGCCAGCAGTGAATCACAGAGCTACCGCATTGAAGCTTTCTTT CASSESQSYRIEAFF
TRBJ2-7 NA NA TRBV5-1 TGCGCCAGCAGCTTAACGTTCAACGAGCAGTACTTC CASSLTFNEQYF
TRBJ2-4 TRBD1 NA TRBV19 TGTGCCAGTAGTGCGACAGGGAGAGGGATTCAGTACTTC CASSATGRGIQYF
TRBJ2-1 TRBD1 NA TRBV5-1 TGCGCCAGCAGCGGACGGGGACAGGGCACGTACAATGAGCAGTTCTTC CASSGRGQGTYNEQFF
TRBJ1-5 NA NA TRBV11-2 TGTGCCAGCAGCACTAACGGCGGTTATCAGCCCCAGCATTTT CASSTNGGYQPQHF
TRBJ2-6 NA NA TRBV4-2 TGTGCCAGCAGCCAACTCTCGGGGGCCGGGGCCAACGTCCTGACTTTC CASSQLSGAGANVLTF
TRBJ1-1 NA NA TRBV7-2 TGTGCCAGCAGCTTCGGGGGCGCCACTGAAGCTTTCTTT CASSFGGATEAFF
TRBJ2-5 TRBD2 NA TRBV5-8 TGTGCCAGCAGCCCCGGGACTAGCGGGAGGGCCGGAGAGACCCAGTACTTC CASSPGTSGRAGETQYF
TRBJ2-5 NA NA TRBV28 TGTGCCAGCAGTTTAGGTGGCGTCCAAGAGACCCAGTACTTC CASSLGGVQETQYF
TRBJ2-7 NA NA TRBV5-1 TGCGCCAGCAGCCTGGCCGTCGGGATAGTCAACGAGCAGTACTTC CASSLAVGIVNEQYF
TRBJ1-2 NA NA TRBV28 TGTGCCAGCAGCGCAATACTTTATGGCTACACCTTC CASSAILYGYTF
TRBJ2-7 TRBD2 NA TRBV7-2 TGTGCCAGCAGCTTAGGGGCTAGCGGCTACGAGCAGTACTTC CASSLGASGYEQYF
TRBJ2-4 TRBD2 NA TRBV28 TGTGCCAGCGGCCCCCCTAGCGGTCTAGCCAAAAACATTCAGTACTTC CASGPPSGLAKNIQYF
TRBJ2-7 NA NA TRBV11-3 TGTGCCAGCAGCTCCAAGACAGGAGGCGAGCAGTACTTC CASSSKTGGEQYF